This T cell receptor (beta chain) was sequenced during a study of blood T cell repertoires in COVID-19. Overall study: The cDNA or gDNA used as material had been derived from T cells, B-cell-depleted T cells, or PBMCs.

Sequencing used immunoSEQ multiplex PCR; TCRdb keeps in-frame clones, though not all of them. In the table there are around 190,000 clones, over 80% of which are singletons. Seattle patients were enrolled while actively infected and followed longitudinally. The source is a woman aged 60-75 years with COVID-19, enrolled during active disease. Sequenced material: peripheral blood.

CDR3 in amino acids: CASSPPSLQGGENTEAFF. The CDR3 DNA reads TGTGCCAGCAGCCCCCCCTCCCTTCAGGGCGGAGAGAACACTGAAGCTTTCTTT. The V call is TRBV9, the J call TRBJ1-1, with D perhaps TRBD1 (5 bases). The CDR3 is 18 residues long. Germline V gives CDR1 SGDLS, CDR2 YYNGEE. Trimming stripped 4 bases from V and 1 base from J, with 23 bases between.